Below are 26 T cell receptor beta chains sequenced from a single sample in a study of control samples from healthy donors and cancer patients. The assay was immunoSEQ multiplex PCR, and TCRdb's table has in-frame clones only and misses some. Of around 95,000 clones listed, about 90% are singletons. Sequencing used blood. These receptors all come from a woman aged 45-60 years in good health.

The V gene is TRBV2, the J gene TRBJ2-4, with D tentatively TRBD2 (5 bases). CDR3 length: 15 amino acids. Trimming shortened V by 2 bases and J by 8 bases, and 16 bases separated the two germline ends. Per the germline V gene, CDR1 is SNHLY and CDR2 is FYNNEI. The CDR3 is CASSEIVGTGYIQYF. The CDR3 DNA sequence: TGTGCCAGCAGTGAAATCGTCGGAACGGGATACATTCAGTACTTC. Full variable domain (outside the CDR3, taken from reference TRBV2 and TRBJ2-4): EPEVTQTPSHQVTQMGQEVILRCVPISNHLYFYWYRQILGQKVEFLVSFYNNEISEKSEIFDDQFSVERPDGSNFTLKIRSTKLEDSAMYFCASSEIVGTGYIQYFGAGTRLSVL.

This clone appeared a single time. V is TRBV20-1 and J is TRBJ1-1; tentatively, D is TRBD1 (6 bases). The length of the CDR3 is 10 residues. In germline, CDR1 is DFQATT, CDR2 SNEGSKA (reference sequence). The germline V and J ends were trimmed by 3 bases and 11 bases, with 10 bases remaining between them. Written as DNA, the CDR3 is TGCAGTGCTAGGACAGGTGGGGCTTTCTTT. The encoded protein is CSARTGGAFF.

The CDR3 region has the DNA TGTGCCAGTAGTGGGGCACTATTTAACACCGGGGAGCTGTTTTTT. Translation: CASSGALFNTGELFF. The gene calls are TRBV19 and TRBJ2-2, with D possibly TRBD1 on 5 matching bases. This CDR3 has 15 amino acids. The germline CDR1 and CDR2 sequences are LNHDA and SQIVND (reference sequence). V lost 5 bases and J lost 2, with 12 bases in between.

This chain connects TRBV7-9 to TRBJ2-1, with D perhaps TRBD2 (6 bases). Trimming took 0 bases from V and 1 from J, leaving 13 bases between them. The V gene's germline CDR1 is SEHNR and CDR2 FQNEAQ (reference sequence). The CDR3 is 17 amino acids. This chain's CDR3 is CASSLAQIADSYNEQFF. The CDR3, as DNA: TGTGCCAGCAGCTTAGCCCAAATAGCGGATTCCTACAATGAGCAGTTCTTC. Based on the CDR3 plus reference TRBV7-9 and TRBJ2-1, the full variable domain is DTGVSQNPRHKITKRGQNVTFRCDPISEHNRLYWYRQTLGQGPEFLTYFQNEAQLEKSRLLSDRFSAERPKGSFSTLEIQRTEQGDSAMYLCASSLAQIADSYNEQFFGPGTRLTVL.

V usage is TRBV10-3 and J usage is TRBJ2-3; D is unresolved. From germline, CDR1 is ENHRY and CDR2 SYGVKD. V dropped 2 bases and J dropped 2 bases, with 11 bases sitting between them. The CDR3 covers 15 residues. This CDR3 reads CAISEPRINTDTQYF. CDR3 DNA sequence: TGTGCCATCAGTGAGCCCAGGATAAACACAGATACGCAGTATTTT.

The rearrangement links TRBV4-3 to TRBJ2-5; TRBD1 is a possible D gene (7 bases). The length of the CDR3 is 15 residues. In germline, CDR1 is LGHNA, CDR2 YSLEER. V was clipped by 4 bases and J by 3 bases, with 15 bases between them. The DNA of the CDR3 is TGCGCCAGCAGCCGGGGGGACACAGGGGAAGAGACCCAGTACTTC. Translating gives CASSRGDTGEETQYF.

This clone has only one observation. The J gene is TRBJ2-1, the V gene TRBV27; D perhaps matches TRBD1 (6 bases). Germline V gives CDR1 MNHEY, CDR2 SMNVEV (reference sequence). CDR3 length: 16 residues. Between the trimmed V and J ends, which lost 5 bases and 0 bases, there was a span of 14 bases. CDR3 DNA: TGTGCCAGCAGTGGATATCAGGGGAGCTCCTACAATGAGCAGTTCTTC. Translated: CASSGYQGSSYNEQFF.

The chain joins TRBV6-5 to TRBJ2-7, with D tentatively TRBD2 (5 bases). V was cut by 2 bases and J by 4 bases, with 15 bases left in between. Germline CDR1 reads MNHEY; CDR2 reads SVGAGI. The CDR3 sequence is 15 residues long. CDR3 region: CASSYGLSGDYEQYF. The CDR3 DNA reads as TGTGCCAGCAGTTACGGCCTTTCCGGGGATTACGAGCAGTACTTC.

The V gene is TRBV7-3, the J gene TRBJ1-1; TRBD1 might be the D (6 bases). Germline CDR1 and CDR2: SGHTA and FQGTGA. V gave up 5 bases and J gave up 6 bases, with 19 bases separating them. CDR3 size: 15 residues. The CDR3 nucleotides are TGTGCCAGCAGCGCCCAAATGGGGGGCTCGGCTGAAGCTTTCTTT. Residues: CASSAQMGGSAEAFF.

The chain carries TRBV29-1 and TRBJ1-1; a possible D gene is TRBD1 (6 bases). Trimming stripped 6 bases from V and 0 bases from J, with 17 bases between. Germline V gene lookup returns CDR1 SQVTM and CDR2 ANQGSEA. The CDR3 has 15 amino acids. Here the CDR3 reads CSVADRSGVNTEAFF. The CDR3 region has the DNA TGCAGCGTGGCTGACAGGTCAGGTGTGAACACTGAAGCTTTCTTT.

The rearrangement joins TRBV27 to TRBJ1-2; 7 bases match TRBD1. Looked up from germline, CDR1 is MNHEY and CDR2 is SMNVEV (reference sequence). V dropped 5 bases and J dropped 0; count of bases not matched to a gene: 6. The CDR3 totals 15 residues. The CDR3 nucleotides are TGTGCCAGCAGTCCCCGACAGGGATCTAACTATGGCTACACCTTC. Translating it yields CASSPRQGSNYGYTF.

The rearrangement joins TRBV4-3 to TRBJ2-3; TRBD2 is a possible D gene (5 bases). Germline V lookup: CDR1 LGHNA, CDR2 YSLEER. This CDR3 spans 18 amino acids. V was cut by 0 bases and J by 2 bases, with 18 bases left in between. CDR3 nucleotides: TGCGCCAGCAGCCAAGACCACCGGGGTACCAAGCCCACAGATACGCAGTATTTT. This gives the protein CASSQDHRGTKPTDTQYF.

The J gene is TRBJ2-3, the V gene TRBV10-2; D uncertain. The CDR3 sequence is 14 residues long. The V gene lost 4 bases and the J gene lost 3 bases, with 11 bases spanning the gap. Germline V gives CDR1 WSHSY, CDR2 SAAADI. CDR3 in amino acids: CASSGSADTDTQYF. DNA for the CDR3: TGCGCCAGCAGTGGGTCTGCGGATACAGATACGCAGTATTTT.

This clone was observed once. The J gene is TRBJ2-7, the V gene TRBV15; 10 bases are a match to TRBD1. The junction had 7 bases not matched to a gene; V was cut back by 1 base and J by 4 bases. Per germline, CDR1 LNHNV and CDR2 YYDKDF (reference sequence). The CDR3 sequence is 16 residues long. As DNA, the CDR3 is TGTGCCACCAGCAGAGCTATGACAGGGGGCGCGTACGAGCAGTACTTC. Translation gives CATSRAMTGGAYEQYF.

The chain links TRBV2 to TRBJ1-2; D gene uncertain. Trimming took off 3 bases at V and 2 bases at J, with 1 base between the two ends. Germline CDR1 reads SNHLY; CDR2 reads FYNNEI. CDR3 length: 11 amino acids. The CDR3 bases are TGTGCCAGCAGTGAGAACTATGGCTACACCTTC. It yields the protein CASSENYGYTF.

The V gene is TRBV6-4, the J gene TRBJ2-3; D gene ambiguous. CDR1 and CDR2 (germline): MRHNA, SNTAGT. Trimming removed 2 bases from V and 4 bases from J, with 10 bases in between. The length of the CDR3 is 14 residues. The CDR3 region is CASSDRGDADTQYF. For the CDR3, the DNA is TGTGCCAGCAGTGACCGTGGGGATGCAGATACGCAGTATTTT.

The chain links TRBV24-1 to TRBJ2-1, with TRBD2 matching 12 bases. This CDR3 comprises 16 residues. The V and J ends lost 5 bases and 7 bases, in that order; junction bases with no gene match: 8. Germline values: CDR1 KGHDR, CDR2 SFDVKD. For the CDR3, the DNA is TGTGCCACCAGTGCCCTAGCGGGAGGGGGGGTGAATGAGCAGTTCTTC. Translation gives CATSALAGGGVNEQFF.

The rearrangement links TRBV19 to TRBJ1-6; D unresolved. The V gene lost 3 bases and the J gene lost 5 bases, with 14 bases spanning the gap. The CDR3 sequence is 16 residues long. From germline, CDR1 is LNHDA and CDR2 SQIVND (reference sequence). The CDR3 sequence: CASSIGRTRNNSPLHF. The DNA for the CDR3 is TGTGCCAGTAGTATCGGAAGGACTCGTAATAATTCACCCCTCCACTTT.

The DNA for the CDR3 is TGTGCCACCAGACCCTTCTTGGATTTATTCTCCTACGAGCAGTACTTC. Translating it yields CATRPFLDLFSYEQYF. This chain links TRBV24-1 with TRBJ2-7; no firm D call. The CDR3 spans 16 residues. The germline V gene has CDR1 KGHDR and CDR2 SFDVKD. Trimming left V 7 bases short and J 0 bases short, with 18 bases between.

The chain carries TRBV3-1 (or the pseudogene TRBV3-2) and TRBJ2-5, with 10 bases lining up with TRBD2. Germline assignment: CDR1 LGHDT and CDR2 YNNKEL (reference sequence). The CDR3 length is 14 residues. Trimming at V came to 4 bases and at J to 4 bases, leaving 3 bases not matched to a gene. The CDR3 here is CASSRSGGAETQYF. CDR3 sequence (DNA): TGTGCCAGCAGCCGGAGCGGGGGGGCAGAGACCCAGTACTTC.

The V call is TRBV19, the J call TRBJ1-2; D may be TRBD1 (6 bases). CDR3 size: 15 residues. Per the germline V gene, CDR1 is LNHDA and CDR2 is SQIVND (reference sequence). With 7 bases removed from V and 6 bases from J, the gap between germline ends came to 21 bases. The DNA for the CDR3 is TGTGCCAGTACCCCAAACGACAGGATGGGGGATGGCTACACCTTC. It yields the protein CASTPNDRMGDGYTF.

As concerns this clone: Other nucleotide sequences in the sample specify the same CDR3. V usage is TRBV6-5 and J usage is TRBJ1-2; 10 nucleotides agree with TRBD1. V gave up 7 bases and J gave up 5 bases; unmatched junction bases: 7. The CDR3 covers 14 residues. Germline CDR1 reads MNHEY; CDR2 reads SVGAGI. The CDR3 here is CASTRDRGGYGYTF. CDR3 sequence (DNA): TGTGCCAGCACTAGGGACAGGGGTGGGTATGGCTACACCTTC.

V usage is TRBV25-1 and J usage is TRBJ1-6; TRBD1 might be the D (5 bases). The germline V and J ends were trimmed by 4 bases and 1 base, with 14 bases remaining between them. CDR1 is MGHDK and CDR2 is SYGVNS in the germline V gene. This CDR3 has 17 amino acids. The CDR3 spells CASSGSKGRSYNSPLHF. The CDR3 nucleotides read TGTGCCAGCAGTGGGTCTAAGGGACGGTCCTATAATTCACCCCTCCACTTT.

The chain uses TRBV6-5 and TRBJ1-2, with TRBD1 matching 8 bases. Germline CDR1 reads MNHEY; CDR2 reads SVGAGI. The CDR3 has 14 amino acids. V dropped 11 bases and J dropped 2; count of bases not matched to a gene: 10. The CDR3: CAGAPGQGNYGYTF. CDR3 nucleotides: TGTGCCGGAGCCCCTGGACAGGGAAACTATGGCTACACCTTC.

This clone is categorized as medium-sized. This chain uses TRBV6-4 with TRBJ2-1, with 7 positions matching TRBD1. The CDR3 contains 16 residues. CDR1 and CDR2 from the germline V gene are MRHNA and SNTAGT. Germline trimming cut 5 bases from V and 0 bases from J; bases unmatched to any gene: 7. Here the CDR3 DNA reads TGTGCCAGCAGTCCCTCGGGACAGCTCTCCTACAATGAGCAGTTCTTC. It codes for CASSPSGQLSYNEQFF.

The sample holds one count of this clone. The genes are TRBV7-3 and TRBJ2-3, with D unclear. V lost 6 bases, J lost 2 bases, and 12 bases lay in between. The germline gives CDR1 SGHTA, CDR2 FQGTGA. This CDR3 is built from 14 residues. CDR3 loop: CASSVSRATDTQYF. The CDR3 DNA follows: TGTGCCAGCAGTGTCTCCCGGGCCACAGATACGCAGTATTTT. Based on the CDR3 plus reference TRBV7-3 and TRBJ2-3, the full variable domain is GAGVSQTPSNKVTEKGKYVELRCDPISGHTALYWYRQSLGQGPEFLIYFQGTGAADDSGLPNDRFFAVRPEGSVSTLKIQRTERGDSAVYLCASSVSRATDTQYFGPGTRLTVL.